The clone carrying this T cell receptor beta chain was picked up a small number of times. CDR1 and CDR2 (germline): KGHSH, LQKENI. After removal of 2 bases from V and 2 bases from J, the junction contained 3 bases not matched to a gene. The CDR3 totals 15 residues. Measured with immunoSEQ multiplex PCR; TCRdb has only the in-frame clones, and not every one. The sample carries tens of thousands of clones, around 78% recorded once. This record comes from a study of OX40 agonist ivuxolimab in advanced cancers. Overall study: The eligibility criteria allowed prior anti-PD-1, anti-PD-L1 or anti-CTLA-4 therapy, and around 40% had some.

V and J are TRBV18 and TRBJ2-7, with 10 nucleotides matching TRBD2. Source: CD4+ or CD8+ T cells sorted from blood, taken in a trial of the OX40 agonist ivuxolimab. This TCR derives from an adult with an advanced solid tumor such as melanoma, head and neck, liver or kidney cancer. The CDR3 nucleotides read TGTGCCAGCTCACCAAGGACTAGCGGAGCCTACGAGCAGTACTTC. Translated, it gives CASSPRTSGAYEQYF.